Detailed here is one TCR beta chain. Its antigen remains unidentified. The read ends 3 residues shy of where the CDR3 ends; the end is completed using the germline J gene. This sample stems from a study of T cells in women clearing cervical HPV infection. Study-wide context: Women with histologically confirmed HPV16-related CIN3 or worse, 2 with invasive cancer, served as cases. Case blood drawn at lesion detection; control blood after infection cleared. Broader study findings: Repertoire richness, not evenness, was significantly elevated in CIN3+ cases versus controls.

The CDR3 is 15 residues long. CDR1 is DFQATT, CDR2 SNEGSKA, per germline (reference sequence). Trimming cost V 5 bases and J 8 bases; bases outside gene matches: 10. Sequencing was performed with immunoSEQ multiplex PCR; in TCRdb, only in-frame clones are kept and a portion is missing. Its listing shows 27,000 or so clones. The genes are TRBV20-1 and TRBJ1-6; 9 bases match TRBD1. Sequenced sample: blood buffy coat. This clonotype was sampled from a woman between 18 and 70 years old with a cervical HPV16 infection that either progressed to CIN3+ or cleared (not recorded which). The CDR3 DNA, read in part, is TGCAGTGCTGCCCGGGGACAGGGTGTGGATTCACCC. As protein: CSAARGQGVDSP. The CDR3 reads in full as CSAARGQGVDSPLHF.